A selection of T cell receptor beta chains follows, all from one sample in a study of cytomegalovirus exposure and HLA in healthy donors. Repertoires were generated with immunoSEQ multiplex PCR, while TCRdb's copy carries only in-frame clones and drops some. Of some 150,000 clones in the sample, roughly 87% were seen once. Sequenced sample: PBMCs. Receptors originate from a man in his thirties or forties in good health and CMV-seropositive. CDR3s include the opening cysteine and the closing phenylalanine or tryptophan. A D gene is named only where the DNA matches it firmly. The size field is filled for only some rows; it gives once, few, many or a size class.

v_gene: TRBV5-1; d_gene: NA; abundance: NA; j_gene: TRBJ1-4; CDR3aa: CASRGDGGEEKLFF; CDR3nt: TGCGCCAGCAGGGGGGACGGGGGAGAGGAAAAACTGTTTTTT
v_gene: TRBV19; d_gene: NA; abundance: NA; j_gene: TRBJ1-1; CDR3aa: CASSIQENTEAFF; CDR3nt: TGTGCCAGTAGTATTCAGGAGAACACTGAAGCTTTCTTT
v_gene: TRBV7-6; d_gene: NA; abundance: NA; j_gene: TRBJ2-1; CDR3aa: CASSLGTGRTYNEQFF; CDR3nt: TGTGCCAGCAGCTTAGGAACAGGGCGAACCTACAATGAGCAGTTCTTC
v_gene: TRBV25-1; d_gene: NA; abundance: NA; j_gene: TRBJ2-6; CDR3aa: CASSGFGANVLTF; CDR3nt: TGTGCCAGCAGCGGGTTTGGGGCCAACGTCCTGACTTTC
v_gene: TRBV28; d_gene: NA; abundance: once; j_gene: TRBJ1-5; CDR3aa: CASQGVGQPQHF; CDR3nt: TGTGCCAGCCAGGGTGTGGGTCAGCCCCAGCATTTT
v_gene: TRBV28; d_gene: TRBD1; abundance: NA; j_gene: TRBJ1-6; CDR3aa: CASSRIGAGGEDSPLHF; CDR3nt: TGTGCCAGCAGTCGAATCGGGGCAGGGGGCGAAGATTCACCCCTCCACTTT
v_gene: TRBV13; d_gene: TRBD1; abundance: NA; j_gene: TRBJ2-7; CDR3aa: CASSLDHRDRGTYEQYF; CDR3nt: TGTGCCAGCAGCTTGGACCACCGGGACAGGGGTACCTACGAGCAGTACTTC
v_gene: TRBV5-1; d_gene: TRBD2; abundance: NA; j_gene: TRBJ2-5; CDR3aa: CASSITSGRARRETQYF; CDR3nt: TGCGCCAGCAGCATAACTAGCGGGAGGGCCCGGAGAGAGACCCAGTACTTC
v_gene: TRBV7-9; d_gene: NA; abundance: NA; j_gene: TRBJ2-7; CDR3aa: CALGPFSSYEQYF; CDR3nt: TGTGCCTTGGGCCCATTTAGCTCCTACGAGCAGTACTTC
v_gene: TRBV19; d_gene: NA; abundance: NA; j_gene: TRBJ2-6; CDR3aa: CASLEGPGANGLTF; CDR3nt: TGTGCCAGTTTGGAGGGGCCTGGGGCCAACGGCCTGACTTTC
v_gene: TRBV6-5; d_gene: TRBD2; abundance: NA; j_gene: TRBJ2-3; CDR3aa: CASSPPRSPGGTQYF; CDR3nt: TGTGCCAGCAGCCCCCCCCGGAGCCCGGGGGGTACGCAGTATTTT
v_gene: TRBV28; d_gene: NA; abundance: once; j_gene: TRBJ2-5; CDR3aa: CATGARRETQYF; CDR3nt: TGTGCCACCGGAGCGAGGCGTGAGACCCAGTACTTC